The sequence of this TCR beta chain was determined in a study of shared clonotypes between healthy human individuals. This CDR3 comprises 14 residues. The V gene's germline CDR1 is MNHNS and CDR2 SASEGT. The V and J ends lost 0 bases and 1 base respectively, with 7 bases between them. All donors were Caucasian adults living in Nashville, Tennessee. This table comes from immunoSEQ multiplex PCR, and its TCRdb copy is limited to in-frame clones, with some not included. The table shows some 2 million clones, with 90% to 95% occurring only once. Notes on this clone: At the DNA level, this CDR3 is encoded by other sequences in the same sample as well.

The specimen sequenced was naive CD4+ T cells sorted from blood. This sample's subset: CD45RA+ positively selected. The sequence derives from a man between 18 and 29 years old in good health. The chain employs TRBV6-1 and TRBJ2-7; D may be TRBD2 (5 bases). In nucleotides, the CDR3 is TGTGCCAGCAGTGAAGCCGGACTTTCCTACGAGCAGTACTTC. Translation: CASSEAGLSYEQYF.